These 12 T cell receptor beta chains were sequenced from one sample in a study of blood T cell repertoires in COVID-19. The protocol was immunoSEQ multiplex PCR, while the TCRdb copy is restricted to in-frame clones and leaves out a portion. The table has 60,000 to 85,000 clones, about four fifths seen once; the top ten hold around 15%. Sequenced input: peripheral blood. The source of these receptors is a human donor in a cohort sampled during active COVID-19.

This chain uses TRBV4-2 with TRBJ2-2; weak D call: TRBD1 (6 bases). The CDR3 is 15 residues long. Germline values: CDR1 LGHNA, CDR2 YNFKEQ. With 0 bases removed from V and 4 bases from J, the gap between germline ends came to 9 bases. DNA of the CDR3: TGTGCCAGCAGCCAAGAAAGGGGGAGCACCGGGGAGCTGTTTTTT. This translates into CASSQERGSTGELFF.

The gene calls are TRBV25-1 and TRBJ1-2; TRBD1 aligns across 8 bases. The CDR3 covers 14 residues. The ends lost 2 bases at V and 4 bases at J; junction bases unmatched: 3. The germline V gene encodes CDR1 MGHDK and CDR2 SYGVNS. CDR3 region: CASSERDRSYGYTF. CDR3 in DNA: TGTGCCAGCAGTGAACGGGACAGGTCCTATGGCTACACCTTC.

The J gene is TRBJ2-1, the V gene TRBV19; 7 bases fit TRBD1. Losses at the gene ends were 3 bases for V and 4 bases for J; bases not matched to a gene: 3. Germline V gene lookup returns CDR1 LNHDA and CDR2 SQIVND (reference sequence). The CDR3 has 14 residues. CDR3 sequence reads: CASSIGTEYNEQFF. The CDR3 DNA reads TGTGCCAGTAGTATCGGGACAGAATACAATGAGCAGTTCTTC.

The chain couples TRBV15 to TRBJ2-7; 8 bases align to TRBD2. The germline V gene encodes CDR1 LNHNV and CDR2 YYDKDF (reference sequence). V lost 2 bases, J lost 6 bases, and 6 bases stayed unmatched. The CDR3 loop spans 14 amino acids. The chain's CDR3 is CATSRSITSGEQYF. CDR3 nucleotides: TGTGCCACCAGCAGATCCATTACTAGCGGCGAGCAGTACTTC.

The genes are TRBV6-1 and TRBJ2-2; weak D call: TRBD2 (6 bases). There are 17 residues in the CDR3. Germline CDR1 MNHNS, CDR2 SASEGT. The ends were cut back, 4 bases at V and 4 bases at J, with 19 bases in the middle. Here the CDR3 DNA reads TGTGCCAGCAGTGTTAATTTCTTGGTAGCGGTCACCGGGGAGCTGTTTTTT. Encoded protein: CASSVNFLVAVTGELFF.

The J gene is TRBJ1-6, the V gene TRBV6-5; 7 bases are a match to TRBD1. The V gene's germline CDR1 is MNHEY and CDR2 SVGAGI. V dropped 5 bases and J dropped 10; count of bases not matched to a gene: 8. The CDR3 is 14 residues long. The chain's CDR3 is CASSQGRTGSPLHF. The CDR3 DNA reads as TGTGCCAGCAGTCAGGGACGGACAGGCTCACCCCTCCACTTT.

This chain uses TRBV28 with TRBJ2-7, with D possibly TRBD1 on 6 matching bases. Trimming left V 6 bases short and J 1 base short, with 16 bases between. CDR1 is MDHEN and CDR2 is SYDVKM in the germline V gene. The CDR3 length is 15 residues. In DNA, the CDR3 is TGTGCCAGCAGGACTCCAGGGGTCCAATCCTACGAGCAGTACTTC. It codes for CASRTPGVQSYEQYF.

The V and J genes are TRBV5-4 and TRBJ1-2; D may be TRBD1 (6 bases). The CDR3 runs 14 residues. Germline V gene sequence: CDR1 SGHNT, CDR2 YYREEE (reference sequence). Trimming left V 4 bases short and J 7 bases short, with 17 bases between. The CDR3 coding sequence is TGTGCCAGCAGCCTTCGACAGGTTGCGGCTGGCTACACCTTC. This codes for CASSLRQVAAGYTF.

CDR3 region: CSVGGRMVYGYTF. CDR3 nucleotide sequence: TGCAGCGTAGGGGGACGCATGGTCTATGGCTACACCTTC. The rearrangement links TRBV29-1 to TRBJ1-2, with a tentative D call TRBD1 (6 bases). The length of the CDR3 is 13 residues. Per germline, CDR1 SQVTM and CDR2 ANQGSEA. V was trimmed by 6 bases and J by 4 bases, leaving 15 bases between them.

The gene calls are TRBV10-3 and TRBJ1-2, with D perhaps matching TRBD1 (5 bases). Deletions cut 3 bases from V and 3 bases from J, with 14 bases between. CDR3 length equals 15 residues. CDR1 and CDR2 (germline): ENHRY, SYGVKD. The CDR3 sequence is CAISETGQGDYGYTF. CDR3 DNA sequence: TGTGCCATCAGTGAAACCGGACAAGGCGACTATGGCTACACCTTC.

The chain uses TRBV7-8 and TRBJ2-5; 10 bases line up with TRBD2. CDR3 size: 17 residues. Losses at the gene ends were 1 base for V and 2 bases for J; bases not matched to a gene: 7. CDR1 is SGHVS, CDR2 FQNEAQ, per germline. The CDR3 loop is CASSLEFVTSGQETQYF. CDR3 nucleotides: TGTGCCAGCAGCTTAGAATTTGTGACTAGCGGGCAAGAGACCCAGTACTTC.

CDR3 region: CASSQVVGLRGEAFF. The CDR3 DNA is TGTGCCAGCAGCCAAGTAGTTGGCCTAAGGGGTGAAGCTTTCTTT. The chain joins TRBV14 to TRBJ1-1; TRBD1 is a possible D gene (5 bases). The V gene's germline CDR1 is SGHDN and CDR2 FVKESK. This CDR3 region has 15 residues. Trimming removed 1 base at V and 7 bases at J, with 16 bases between.